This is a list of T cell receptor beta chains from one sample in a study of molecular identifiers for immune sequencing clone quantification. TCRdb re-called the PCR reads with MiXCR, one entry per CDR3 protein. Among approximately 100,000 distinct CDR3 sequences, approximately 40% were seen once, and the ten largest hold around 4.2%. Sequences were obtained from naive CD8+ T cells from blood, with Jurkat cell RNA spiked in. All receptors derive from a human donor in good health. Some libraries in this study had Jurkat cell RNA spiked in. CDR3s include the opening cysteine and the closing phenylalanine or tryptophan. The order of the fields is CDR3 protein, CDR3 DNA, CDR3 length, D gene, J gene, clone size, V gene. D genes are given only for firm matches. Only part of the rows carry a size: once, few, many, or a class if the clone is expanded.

cdr3_aa: CASSYAPLEGGPPDTQYF
cdr3_nt: TGTGCCAGCAGCTACGCCCCGCTGGAGGGAGGGCCCCCAGATACGCAGTATTTT
cdr3_length: 18
d_call: TRBD2
j_call: TRBJ2-3
clone_size: few
v_call: TRBV7-7

cdr3_aa: CSARDTSRSPYEQYF
cdr3_nt: TGCAGTGCTAGAGACACTAGCAGGTCCCCCTACGAGCAGTACTTC
cdr3_length: 15
d_call: -
j_call: TRBJ2-7
clone_size: -
v_call: TRBV20-1

cdr3_aa: CASSPGTSGLNEQFF
cdr3_nt: TGTGCCAGCAGCCCCGGGACTAGCGGATTGAATGAGCAGTTCTTC
cdr3_length: 15
d_call: TRBD2
j_call: TRBJ2-1
clone_size: few
v_call: TRBV11-2

cdr3_aa: CSARDVHFYEQYF
cdr3_nt: TGCAGTGCTAGAGATGTACATTTCTACGAGCAGTACTTC
cdr3_length: 13
d_call: -
j_call: TRBJ2-7
clone_size: -
v_call: TRBV20-1

cdr3_aa: CSVILISGTASYEQYF
cdr3_nt: TGCAGTGTCATACTTATTTCCGGGACGGCCTCCTACGAGCAGTACTTC
cdr3_length: 16
d_call: -
j_call: TRBJ2-7
clone_size: few
v_call: TRBV20-1

cdr3_aa: CACSRLVRGNQPQHF
cdr3_nt: TGTGCCTGCAGCCGGCTGGTACGCGGCAATCAGCCCCAGCATTTT
cdr3_length: 15
d_call: -
j_call: TRBJ1-5
clone_size: -
v_call: TRBV7-8

cdr3_aa: CASSPKVRTGGDEQYF
cdr3_nt: TGTGCCAGCAGTCCTAAGGTGCGGACAGGGGGCGACGAGCAGTACTTC
cdr3_length: 16
d_call: TRBD1
j_call: TRBJ2-7
clone_size: many
v_call: TRBV28

cdr3_aa: CASTSSPAGEAFF
cdr3_nt: TGTGCCAGCACCTCTAGCCCCGCGGGTGAAGCTTTCTTT
cdr3_length: 13
d_call: -
j_call: TRBJ1-1
clone_size: few
v_call: TRBV6-2/TRBV6-3

cdr3_aa: CASSLRLAAITEAFF
cdr3_nt: TGTGCCAGCAGCTTAAGATTAGCAGCGATCACTGAAGCTTTCTTT
cdr3_length: 15
d_call: -
j_call: TRBJ1-1
clone_size: many
v_call: TRBV7-2

cdr3_aa: CASSGDRGPYEQYF
cdr3_nt: TGTGCCAGCAGTGGGGACAGGGGGCCGTACGAGCAGTACTTC
cdr3_length: 14
d_call: TRBD1
j_call: TRBJ2-7
clone_size: many
v_call: TRBV12-3/TRBV12-4

cdr3_aa: CASSEGASGYSGANVLTF
cdr3_nt: TGTGCCAGCAGTGAGGGGGCTAGCGGTTACTCTGGGGCCAACGTCCTGACTTTC
cdr3_length: 18
d_call: -
j_call: TRBJ2-6
clone_size: many
v_call: TRBV2

cdr3_aa: CAGGDRYSNQPQHF
cdr3_nt: TGTGCCGGGGGGGACAGGTATAGCAATCAGCCCCAGCATTTT
cdr3_length: 14
d_call: TRBD1
j_call: TRBJ1-5
clone_size: -
v_call: TRBV28

cdr3_aa: CASRSSGSYEQYF
cdr3_nt: TGTGCCAGCAGGTCTAGCGGCTCCTACGAGCAGTACTTC
cdr3_length: 13
d_call: TRBD2
j_call: TRBJ2-7
clone_size: many
v_call: TRBV28

cdr3_aa: CASSQDNNYNEQFF
cdr3_nt: TGCGCCAGCAGCCAAGATAACAACTACAATGAGCAGTTCTTC
cdr3_length: 14
d_call: -
j_call: TRBJ2-1
clone_size: few
v_call: TRBV4-1

cdr3_aa: CATSRERDRNQPQHF
cdr3_nt: TGTGCCACCAGCAGAGAGAGGGACCGCAATCAGCCCCAGCATTTT
cdr3_length: 15
d_call: -
j_call: TRBJ1-5
clone_size: -
v_call: TRBV15

cdr3_aa: CASSVGDNPYEQYF
cdr3_nt: TGTGCCAGCAGCGTAGGAGACAACCCCTACGAGCAGTACTTC
cdr3_length: 14
d_call: -
j_call: TRBJ2-7
clone_size: many
v_call: TRBV9

cdr3_aa: CASSYGTGEQETQYF
cdr3_nt: TGTGCCAGCAGTTACGGAACAGGGGAACAAGAGACCCAGTACTTC
cdr3_length: 15
d_call: TRBD1
j_call: TRBJ2-5
clone_size: few
v_call: TRBV6-5

cdr3_aa: CASSRGSYNEQFF
cdr3_nt: TGTGCCAGCTCTAGAGGGTCCTACAATGAGCAGTTCTTC
cdr3_length: 13
d_call: -
j_call: TRBJ2-1
clone_size: few
v_call: TRBV19

cdr3_aa: CASSRDGLKETQYF
cdr3_nt: TGTGCCAGCAGTCGGGACGGATTAAAAGAGACCCAGTACTTC
cdr3_length: 14
d_call: -
j_call: TRBJ2-5
clone_size: few
v_call: TRBV6-5

cdr3_aa: CASSLLAGGSYNEQFF
cdr3_nt: TGTGCCAGCAGCCTACTAGCGGGAGGGTCCTACAATGAGCAGTTCTTC
cdr3_length: 16
d_call: TRBD2
j_call: TRBJ2-1
clone_size: -
v_call: TRBV5-3

cdr3_aa: CASSQALAGVTGELFF
cdr3_nt: TGCGCCAGCAGCCAAGCACTAGCGGGAGTGACCGGGGAGCTGTTTTTT
cdr3_length: 16
d_call: TRBD2
j_call: TRBJ2-2
clone_size: many
v_call: TRBV4-1

cdr3_aa: CSVEGNEQFF
cdr3_nt: TGCAGCGTTGAGGGGAATGAGCAGTTCTTC
cdr3_length: 10
d_call: -
j_call: TRBJ2-1
clone_size: many
v_call: TRBV29-1

cdr3_aa: CASSPTGPGVEQYF
cdr3_nt: TGTGCCAGCAGCCCCACCGGGCCAGGAGTGGAGCAGTACTTC
cdr3_length: 14
d_call: -
j_call: TRBJ2-7
clone_size: few
v_call: TRBV9

cdr3_aa: CSARGLAGRPYEQYF
cdr3_nt: TGCAGTGCTAGAGGACTAGCGGGGCGACCCTACGAGCAGTACTTC
cdr3_length: 15
d_call: TRBD2
j_call: TRBJ2-7
clone_size: once
v_call: TRBV20-1

cdr3_aa: CATRPAGAVEQYF
cdr3_nt: TGTGCCACCCGCCCAGCGGGAGCGGTCGAGCAGTACTTC
cdr3_length: 13
d_call: TRBD2
j_call: TRBJ2-7
clone_size: many
v_call: TRBV7-9

cdr3_aa: CASSLGLAGREQYF
cdr3_nt: TGTGCCAGCAGCTTAGGACTAGCGGGGAGGGAGCAGTACTTC
cdr3_length: 14
d_call: TRBD2
j_call: TRBJ2-7
clone_size: -
v_call: TRBV11-2

cdr3_aa: CASSQDRGVTSGFTDTQYF
cdr3_nt: TGTGCCAGCAGCCAAGATCGTGGGGTGACTAGCGGGTTCACAGATACGCAGTATTTT
cdr3_length: 19
d_call: TRBD2
j_call: TRBJ2-3
clone_size: few
v_call: TRBV4-2

cdr3_aa: CSVDLSGNYGYTF
cdr3_nt: TGCAGCGTTGACCTCTCAGGGAACTATGGCTACACCTTC
cdr3_length: 13
d_call: -
j_call: TRBJ1-2
clone_size: -
v_call: TRBV29-1

cdr3_aa: CASSLVRSRGNEQFF
cdr3_nt: TGTGCCAGCAGCTTAGTTCGGAGTCGGGGAAATGAGCAGTTCTTC
cdr3_length: 15
d_call: -
j_call: TRBJ2-1
clone_size: -
v_call: TRBV11-2

cdr3_aa: CASNHPGRERGDTQYF
cdr3_nt: TGTGCCAGCAATCACCCGGGGCGGGAGAGGGGAGATACGCAGTATTTT
cdr3_length: 16
d_call: TRBD2
j_call: TRBJ2-3
clone_size: many
v_call: TRBV28

cdr3_aa: CATSGGTSPLRF
cdr3_nt: TGTGCCACCAGCGGTGGGACTTCACCCCTCCGCTTT
cdr3_length: 12
d_call: -
j_call: TRBJ1-6
clone_size: -
v_call: TRBV15

cdr3_aa: CASSSPYSTNYGYTF
cdr3_nt: TGTGCCAGCAGTTCCCCTTACAGTACTAACTATGGCTACACCTTC
cdr3_length: 15
d_call: -
j_call: TRBJ1-2
clone_size: many
v_call: TRBV12-3/TRBV12-4

cdr3_aa: CASSHHTGYEQFF
cdr3_nt: TGCGCCAGCAGCCACCATACAGGGTATGAGCAGTTCTTC
cdr3_length: 13
d_call: -
j_call: TRBJ2-1
clone_size: -
v_call: TRBV4-3